The 9 T cell receptor beta chains below all came from one sample that was sequenced in a study of CD8 T cells in Susac syndrome. After extraction with the RNeasy kit, 0.5 to 1 ug of the RNA was reverse transcribed using random hexamers. One entry per CDR3 protein, called by TCRdb with MiXCR from the immunoSEQ multiplex PCR reads. The repertoire includes roughly 200,000 distinct CDR3 sequences, roughly 94% of them detected once, and 0.099% sits in the top ten. The sample consisted of CD4+ T cells from PBMCs. The receptor set was obtained from a human donor with Susac syndrome.

The chain links TRBV20-1 to TRBJ1-4, with D possibly TRBD1 on 5 matching bases. V dropped 1 base and J dropped 0 bases, with 12 bases sitting between them. Germline V gene data show CDR1 as DFQATT and CDR2 as SNEGSKA (reference sequence). CDR3 length: 16 residues. The DNA for the CDR3 is TGCAGTGCTAGAGTCCAGGGTGAGGCAACTAATGAAAAACTGTTTTTT. Translating it yields CSARVQGEATNEKLFF.

The chain has TRBV9 and TRBJ2-5; 12 positions agree with TRBD2. With 0 bases clipped from V and 4 bases from J, the junction kept 1 base outside the gene matches. The CDR3 loop spans 15 amino acids. Per germline, CDR1 SGDLS and CDR2 YYNGEE. CDR3 sequence (DNA): TGTGCCAGCAGCGTAGGACTAGCGGGAGCAGAGACCCAGTACTTC. This codes for CASSVGLAGAETQYF.

The chain couples TRBV6-2 or TRBV6-3 to TRBJ1-1, with 9 nucleotides matching TRBD1. The V segment lost 2 bases and the J segment 1 base; nucleotides outside the gene matches: 8. CDR3 length: 17 residues. Germline V gene data show CDR1 as MNHEY and CDR2 as SVGEGT. This chain's CDR3 is CASSYPSGTGWNTEAFF. The CDR3 DNA follows: TGTGCCAGCAGTTACCCATCCGGGACAGGGTGGAACACTGAAGCTTTCTTT.

The gene calls are TRBV15 and TRBJ2-5, with D maybe TRBD1 (5 bases). The CDR3 has 15 residues. Germline CDR1 is LNHNV and CDR2 is YYDKDF (reference sequence). Trimming took 5 bases from V and 1 from J, leaving 14 bases between them. The CDR3: CATSPNRQSQETQYF. The CDR3 coding sequence is TGTGCCACCAGCCCTAACCGACAGAGCCAAGAGACCCAGTACTTC.

The chain employs TRBV20-1 and TRBJ2-7; 10 positions agree with TRBD2. The trim removed 2 bases at V and 4 bases at J, leaving 11 bases unmatched. Germline V gene sequence: CDR1 DFQATT, CDR2 SNEGSKA (reference sequence). The CDR3 spans 16 residues. DNA of the CDR3: TGCAGTGCTAGAAGCCCGACTAGCGGGCAGGTATACGAGCAGTACTTC. This gives the protein CSARSPTSGQVYEQYF.

V gene TRBV3-1 combines with J gene TRBJ1-3; D is perhaps TRBD1 (6 bases). Trimming removed 3 bases at V and 4 bases at J, with 13 bases between. Germline V gene lookup returns CDR1 LGHDT and CDR2 YNNKEL (reference sequence). The length of the CDR3 is 15 residues. The CDR3: CASSHQGFKGNTIYF. The CDR3 DNA reads as TGTGCCAGCAGCCATCAGGGGTTTAAGGGAAACACCATATATTTT.

This clonotype has a single count. V is TRBV12-3 or TRBV12-4 and J is TRBJ2-1; weak D call: TRBD1 (6 bases). CDR3 length: 13 residues. Trimming removed 5 bases from V and 4 bases from J, with 9 bases in between. CDR3 sequence (DNA): TGTGCCAGCAGTATCGACAGGTACAATGAGCAGTTCTTC. Translating gives CASSIDRYNEQFF.

The chain employs TRBV6-6 and TRBJ2-5, with 13 bases identical to TRBD2. The CDR3 covers 16 residues. V lost 6 bases to trimming and J lost 1 base; unmatched junction nucleotides: 5. The germline V gene encodes CDR1 MNHNY and CDR2 SVGAGI (reference sequence). CDR3 coding DNA: TGTGCCAGCAGATCTGGACTAGCGGGAGTCCAAGAGACCCAGTACTTC. It yields the protein CASRSGLAGVQETQYF.

This clonotype turned up a few times. The chain recombines TRBV28 with TRBJ2-3; TRBD2 aligns across 8 bases. After removal of 4 bases from V and 1 base from J, the junction contained 1 base not matched to a gene. The CDR3 has 14 residues. Germline CDR1 MDHEN, CDR2 SYDVKM. The CDR3 region has the DNA TGTGCCAGCAGTTCGACTAGCGGCACAGATACGCAGTATTTT. As protein: CASSSTSGTDTQYF.